The present T cell receptor (beta chain) was sequenced within a study of OX40 agonist ivuxolimab in advanced cancers. Regarding the study as a whole: CD4+ T cells averaged fewer expanded clones than CD8+ T cells. CD4+ and CD8+ blood T cells expanded clonally by week 6 at 0.1 to 3.0 mg/kg.

Profiling relied on immunoSEQ multiplex PCR, and the TCRdb table lists in-frame clones only, not all of them. The sample lists tens of thousands of clones, approximately 90% occurring once. For this clone: The antigen remains undetermined.

Exclusion applied to patients with autoimmune disease history or systemic immunosuppression. Germline values: CDR1 SGHNT, CDR2 YYREEE (reference sequence). The junction had 4 bases not matched to a gene; V was cut back by 0 bases and J by 3 bases. The length of the CDR3 is 15 residues. The receptor's source is an adult with an advanced solid tumor such as melanoma, head and neck, liver or kidney cancer. This specimen was CD4+ or CD8+ T cells sorted from blood, taken in a trial of the OX40 agonist ivuxolimab. The chain couples TRBV5-4 to TRBJ1-1, with 8 bases matching TRBD1. In DNA form, the CDR3 reads TGTGCCAGCAGCTTGGGAGGACAGGGCCACACTGAAGCTTTCTTT. As protein: CASSLGGQGHTEAFF. Looking up the rest from reference TRBV5-4 and TRBJ1-1 gives the full variable domain: ETGVTQSPTHLIKTRGQQVTLRCSSQSGHNTVSWYQQALGQGPQFIFQYYREEENGRGNFPPRFSGLQFPNYSSELNVNALELDDSALYLCASSLGGQGHTEAFFGQGTRLTVV.